Listed here is a single T cell receptor beta chain. Germline-derived CDR1 and CDR2 are MNHEY and SMNVEV (reference sequence). This CDR3 comprises 13 residues. Trimming removed 6 bases from V and 0 bases from J; junction bases left unmatched: 1. Both subsets, CD45RA+ naive and CD45RA-negative memory, were split from the CD4+ cells. This sample stems from a study of shared clonotypes between healthy human individuals. For every subset, genomic DNA was evenly distributed across several immunoSEQ plates. Profiling relied on immunoSEQ multiplex PCR, and the TCRdb table lists in-frame clones only, not all of them. The table shows 2 million or so clones, with roughly 96% occurring only once.

Sequenced: naive CD4+ T cells sorted from blood. Documented subset: CD45RA+ positively selected. This sequence originates from a man younger than 35 in good health. The chain couples TRBV27 to TRBJ1-1; 7 bases fit TRBD1. In DNA, the CDR3 is TGTGCCAGCAGGACAGGGATGAACACTGAAGCTTTCTTT. Amino acids: CASRTGMNTEAFF.